The 21 T cell receptor beta chains reported below all come from one sample, sequenced in a study of T cells after yellow fever vaccination. TCRdb re-called the 5' RACE reads through MiXCR, storing one row per CDR3 protein. The data contain about 150,000 distinct CDR3 sequences, approximately 6.2% of them singletons. The specimen comprised CD4+ T cells sorted from PBMCs, sampled on the day of the first yellow fever vaccination. Every receptor here comes from a man between 18 and 29 years old who received the YFV17D yellow fever vaccine.

The chain joins TRBV7-2 to TRBJ1-3; no definite D call. The CDR3 totals 13 residues. V was clipped by 1 base and J by 9 bases, with 10 bases between them. Per germline, CDR1 SGHTA and CDR2 FQGNSA. The CDR3 spells CASSLGAAGTIYF. The CDR3 DNA is TGTGCCAGCAGCTTAGGTGCGGCGGGCACCATATATTTT.

This clonotype was detected many times. The chain links TRBV5-1 to TRBJ2-7, with a tentative D call TRBD2 (6 bases). CDR1 is SGHRS, CDR2 YFSETQ, per germline. V shed 0 bases and J shed 6 bases, with 16 bases lying between them. The CDR3 has 15 residues. CDR3 loop: CASSLESREPAEQYF. For the CDR3, the DNA is TGCGCCAGCAGCTTGGAATCACGGGAGCCGGCCGAGCAGTACTTC. The full variable domain, rest sourced from reference TRBV5-1 and TRBJ2-7, is KAGVTQTPRYLIKTRGQQVTLSCSPISGHRSVSWYQQTPGQGLQFLFEYFSETQRNKGNFPGRFSGRQFSNSRSEMNVSTLELGDSALYLCASSLESREPAEQYFGPGTRLTVT.

This clonotype was recorded a few times. The rearrangement links TRBV20-1 to TRBJ1-2; 8 nucleotides line up with TRBD1. CDR3 size: 14 residues. Losses at the gene ends were 6 bases for V and 6 bases for J; bases not matched to a gene: 12. Per the germline V gene, CDR1 is DFQATT and CDR2 is SNEGSKA (reference sequence). This chain's CDR3 is CSANSGGALDGYTF. The DNA of the CDR3 is TGCAGTGCCAACTCAGGGGGCGCTTTAGATGGCTACACCTTC.

This clonotype was seen ten or more times. The V gene is TRBV5-1, the J gene TRBJ2-3; 7 bases align to TRBD1. CDR1 SGHRS and CDR2 YFSETQ come from the germline V gene. The CDR3 runs 14 residues. Germline trimming cut 2 bases from V and 5 bases from J; bases unmatched to any gene: 5. The CDR3 DNA reads as TGCGCCAGCAGCTTCGGACAGGCGGAAGATACGCAGTATTTT. Translating gives CASSFGQAEDTQYF.

This clonotype was found many times. The rearrangement links TRBV20-1 to TRBJ2-3; no clear D gene. V gave up 6 bases and J gave up 2 bases, with 15 bases separating them. The CDR3 contains 14 residues. The V gene's germline CDR1 is DFQATT and CDR2 SNEGSKA (reference sequence). CDR3 protein: CSAPIGSLTDTQYF. CDR3 DNA: TGCAGTGCCCCGATAGGCAGCCTCACAGATACGCAGTATTTT.

Many counts were recorded for this clonotype. The genes are TRBV7-2 and TRBJ2-7; a possible D gene is TRBD2 (6 bases). Trimming took 1 base from V and 7 from J, leaving 14 bases between them. Germline CDR1 and CDR2: SGHTA and FQGNSA. The length of the CDR3 is 14 residues. CDR3 sequence (DNA): TGTGCCAGCAGCTTAGGTCCAGCGGGCGGGGAGCAGTACTTC. Translation: CASSLGPAGGEQYF.

The gene calls are TRBV12-3 or TRBV12-4 and TRBJ2-7, with D uncertain. The CDR3 extends over 12 amino acids. The germline V and J ends were trimmed by 4 bases and 6 bases, with 10 bases remaining between them. Written as DNA, the CDR3 is TGTGCCAGCAGTTCCGACATCGCCGAGCAGTACTTC. Protein product: CASSSDIAEQYF.

The chain couples TRBV5-1 to TRBJ2-5; TRBD2 might be the D (6 bases). V lost 4 bases and J 3 bases, leaving 10 bases between the germline ends. The CDR3 consists of 13 residues. Germline V gene sequence: CDR1 SGHRS, CDR2 YFSETQ. The chain's CDR3 is CASSMIAEETQYF. The CDR3 nucleotides read TGCGCCAGCAGCATGATAGCGGAAGAGACCCAGTACTTC.

This clonotype was picked up many times. CDR3 protein: CASSLDAAGAFGNTIYF. The CDR3 bases are TGCGCCAGCAGCTTGGACGCCGCGGGCGCATTCGGAAACACCATATATTTT. V and J are TRBV5-1 and TRBJ1-3; D gene unclear. The germline gives CDR1 SGHRS, CDR2 YFSETQ. The V end lost 0 bases, the J end lost 4 bases, and 17 bases lay between the germline ends. The CDR3 has 17 residues.

This clonotype was counted a few times. V and J are TRBV24-1 and TRBJ2-1; 7 positions match TRBD1. This CDR3 has 15 residues. The trim removed 3 bases at V and 4 bases at J, leaving 5 bases unmatched. Germline CDR1 is KGHDR and CDR2 is SFDVKD. The CDR3 nucleotides are TGTGCCACCAGTGATAGGGGACAGCCTTACAATGAGCAGTTCTTC. Translated, it gives CATSDRGQPYNEQFF.

This clonotype came up many times. The rearrangement joins TRBV29-1 to TRBJ2-3; 9 bases line up with TRBD2. V dropped 0 bases and J dropped 2; count of bases not matched to a gene: 12. This CDR3 region has 18 residues. In germline, CDR1 is SQVTM, CDR2 ANQGSEA. CDR3 in DNA: TGCAGCGTTGAAGATCCGGGGGTTAGCGGGGGCCCCACAGATACGCAGTATTTT. It is translated as CSVEDPGVSGGPTDTQYF.

This clonotype was counted a few times. This sequence joins TRBV5-1 and TRBJ1-6, with 11 nucleotides matching TRBD1. This CDR3 has 15 amino acids. Germline CDR1 is SGHRS and CDR2 is YFSETQ. J was trimmed by 10 bases and V by 4 bases; bases with no gene match: 7. CDR3 nucleotides: TGCGCCAGCAGCCGGGGACAGGGGGAAGTATCACCCCTCCACTTT. Its protein is CASSRGQGEVSPLHF. Drawing the rest from reference TRBV5-1 and TRBJ1-6, the complete variable domain is KAGVTQTPRYLIKTRGQQVTLSCSPISGHRSVSWYQQTPGQGLQFLFEYFSETQRNKGNFPGRFSGRQFSNSRSEMNVSTLELGDSALYLCASSRGQGEVSPLHFGNGTRLTVT.

This clonotype occurred many times. The chain has TRBV4-2 and TRBJ2-1, with a possible D match to TRBD1 (6 bases). The germline V gene encodes CDR1 LGHNA and CDR2 YNFKEQ. The CDR3 loop spans 15 amino acids. Trimming shortened V by 0 bases and J by 7 bases, and 13 bases separated the two germline ends. The CDR3 region is CASSQDGRGENEQFF. DNA for the CDR3: TGTGCCAGCAGCCAAGACGGCAGGGGTGAAAATGAGCAGTTCTTC.

Many counts were recorded for this clonotype. The chain couples TRBV20-1 to TRBJ2-5; D not resolved. The V end was cut by 3 bases, the J end by 1 base, with 15 bases between. This CDR3 has 15 residues. The V gene's germline CDR1 is DFQATT and CDR2 SNEGSKA (reference sequence). The CDR3 here is CSARRSGDLQETQYF. The CDR3 nucleotides are TGCAGTGCTAGGCGGTCTGGGGATCTCCAAGAGACCCAGTACTTC.

In its sample, this clonotype was seen a few times. The J gene is TRBJ1-1, the V gene TRBV5-1, with D possibly being TRBD1 (5 bases). The CDR3 runs 14 residues. Germline V gene data show CDR1 as SGHRS and CDR2 as YFSETQ. V was pared by 3 bases and J by 0 bases, with 9 bases between. Here the CDR3 reads CASSWGVVNTEAFF. The CDR3 DNA is TGCGCCAGCAGCTGGGGGGTCGTGAACACTGAAGCTTTCTTT.

The J gene is TRBJ2-7, the V gene TRBV12-5, with D unresolved. The CDR3 runs 15 residues. V was cut by 0 bases and J by 3 bases, with 12 bases left in between. Per the germline V gene, CDR1 is LGHNT and CDR2 is FRNRAP. CDR3 loop: CASGLVGQIYYEQYF. CDR3 in DNA: TGTGCTAGTGGTTTGGTAGGTCAGATTTACTACGAGCAGTACTTC.

This clonotype occurred many times. V and J are TRBV7-9 and TRBJ1-1; D unclear. V lost 4 bases to trimming and J lost 1 base, with 13 bases between them. The CDR3 sequence is 15 residues long. The germline V gene has CDR1 SEHNR and CDR2 FQNEAQ (reference sequence). The CDR3 DNA is TGTGCCAGCAGCTCCCAACCTGAGTCGAACACTGAAGCTTTCTTT. The encoded protein is CASSSQPESNTEAFF.

In this sample, this clonotype turned up many times. The chain is built from TRBV7-2 and TRBJ2-7; a weak D match, TRBD1 (6 bases). The CDR3 is 15 residues long. V was shortened by 3 bases and J by 4 bases, with 16 bases between the two germline ends. From germline, CDR1 is SGHTA and CDR2 FQGNSA. The CDR3 sequence: CASSFGGGRNYEQYF. The CDR3 DNA follows: TGTGCCAGCAGCTTTGGTGGGGGCCGGAATTACGAGCAGTACTTC.

This clonotype was seen a handful of times. CDR3 loop: CASSQDMSGLGGELFF. Here the CDR3 DNA reads TGTGCCAGCAGCCAAGATATGTCAGGGCTGGGCGGGGAGCTGTTTTTT. The rearrangement links TRBV4-2 to TRBJ2-2, with D perhaps TRBD1 (5 bases). The V and J ends lost 0 bases and 7 bases respectively, with 15 bases between them. The CDR3 extends over 16 amino acids. The germline V gene has CDR1 LGHNA and CDR2 YNFKEQ.

This clonotype was detected ten times or more. This sequence joins TRBV18 and TRBJ2-1; 8 nucleotides align to TRBD2. The V gene end was trimmed by 3 bases and the J gene end by 4 bases; junction bases not matched to a gene: 8. CDR1 and CDR2 (germline): KGHSH, LQKENI. This CDR3 has 16 amino acids. The CDR3 DNA reads as TGTGCCAGCTCACCGTTCCCCAGCGGGGGTTACAATGAGCAGTTCTTC. Translating it yields CASSPFPSGGYNEQFF.

This clonotype was seen ten or more times. J is TRBJ1-1 and V is TRBV7-2; D gene uncertain. Germline lookup yields CDR1 SGHTA and CDR2 FQGNSA. The CDR3 has 11 amino acids. V lost 4 bases, J lost 4 bases, and 4 bases lay in between. CDR3: CASSSRTEAFF. The DNA for the CDR3 is TGTGCCAGCAGCTCCCGCACTGAAGCTTTCTTT.